The rows below give T cell receptor beta chains drawn from one sample of a study of cytomegalovirus exposure and HLA in healthy donors. The table came from immunoSEQ multiplex PCR; TCRdb's copy has only in-frame clones and leaves some out. The table shows 90,000 to 120,000 clones, with roughly 77% occurring only once. The sample was PBMCs. Receptor source: a woman aged 50 to 60 in good health and CMV-seropositive. CDR3s include the opening cysteine and the closing phenylalanine or tryptophan. D genes are given only for firm matches. Size is omitted from some rows. Given values are once, few, many or a class for expanded clones.

v_call	d_call	clone_size	j_call	cdr3_aa	cdr3_nt
TRBV6-6	NA	once	TRBJ1-3	CASSRDSGNTIYF	TGTGCCAGCAGCCGGGACTCTGGAAACACCATATATTTT
TRBV4-1	TRBD2	NA	TRBJ2-1	CASSQEGGLAGVNEQFF	TGCGCCAGCAGCCAAGAAGGGGGACTAGCGGGAGTTAATGAGCAGTTCTTC
TRBV5-8	NA	NA	TRBJ2-3	CASSLVGAQGDTQYF	TGTGCCAGCAGCTTGGTGGGGGCCCAAGGAGATACGCAGTATTTT
TRBV11-2	TRBD1	NA	TRBJ1-1	CASSSTGGMNTEAFF	TGTGCCAGCAGCTCCACAGGGGGAATGAACACTGAAGCTTTCTTT
TRBV7-9	TRBD2	NA	TRBJ2-2	CASISGWDTGELFF	TGTGCCAGCATTAGCGGGTGGGACACCGGGGAGCTGTTTTTT
TRBV4-1	NA	NA	TRBJ2-2	CASSQDRGAVGELFF	TGCGCCAGCAGCCAAGATCGGGGGGCGGTCGGGGAGCTGTTTTTT
TRBV29-1	TRBD1	NA	TRBJ1-3	CSVGGLTGAGNTIYF	TGCAGCGTTGGCGGATTAACAGGGGCTGGAAACACCATATATTTT
TRBV7-8	TRBD1	NA	TRBJ2-7	CASSLVQGGYEQYF	TGTGCCAGCAGCTTGGTACAGGGGGGCTACGAGCAGTACTTC
TRBV7-9	TRBD1	once	TRBJ2-7	CASSPRTGTYEQYF	TGTGCCAGCAGCCCCCGGACAGGGACCTACGAGCAGTACTTC
TRBV15	TRBD1	NA	TRBJ1-1	CATADRPHTEAFF	TGTGCCACCGCGGACAGGCCGCACACTGAAGCTTTCTTT
TRBV7-9	NA	NA	TRBJ1-4	CASSPPGGAREEKLFF	TGTGCCAGCAGCCCCCCGGGAGGGGCGCGGGAAGAAAAACTGTTTTTT
TRBV2	NA	NA	TRBJ1-2	CASREEQAPGYGYTF	TGTGCCAGCAGAGAGGAACAGGCTCCGGGCTATGGCTACACCTTC
TRBV14	NA	few	TRBJ2-6	CASTIKSSSGANVLTF	TGTGCCAGCACCATCAAAAGCTCCTCTGGGGCCAACGTCCTGACTTTC
TRBV9	TRBD1	NA	TRBJ2-1	CASSSGGTGAAGEQFF	TGTGCCAGCAGCTCGGGCGGGACAGGGGCCGCGGGTGAGCAGTTCTTC
TRBV9	NA	NA	TRBJ1-1	CASSVADTEAFF	TGTGCCAGCAGCGTAGCGGACACTGAAGCTTTCTTT
TRBV6-5	NA	NA	TRBJ1-6	CASRDRGLNSPLHF	TGTGCCAGCAGAGATCGAGGCCTCAATTCACCCCTCCACTTT
TRBV6-1	NA	NA	TRBJ1-3	CATYQGYSGNTIYF	TGTGCCACCTATCAGGGGTACTCTGGAAACACCATATATTTT
TRBV6-5	NA	NA	TRBJ1-1	CASTLRGNTEAFF	TGTGCCAGCACCCTCCGAGGGAACACTGAAGCTTTCTTT
TRBV7-5	NA	NA	TRBJ2-5	CARGDGEAGETQYF	TGTGCCAGAGGGGATGGGGAGGCTGGAGAGACCCAGTACTTC
TRBV7-9	TRBD2	NA	TRBJ2-5	CASSLSLAGGGQETQYF	TGTGCCAGCAGCCTGAGTCTAGCGGGAGGCGGTCAAGAGACCCAGTACTTC
TRBV7-8	TRBD1	NA	TRBJ2-7	CASRPDRGSYEQYF	TGTGCCAGCAGACCCGACAGGGGCTCCTACGAGCAGTACTTC
TRBV14	TRBD1	NA	TRBJ2-7	CASSQNMGQVHSYEQYF	TGTGCCAGCAGCCAAAATATGGGACAGGTCCACTCCTACGAGCAGTACTTC
TRBV27	NA	NA	TRBJ1-2	CASSLYGAPLDRYGYTF	TGTGCCAGCAGTTTATATGGGGCTCCCCTTGATCGTTATGGCTACACCTTC
TRBV7-8	NA	NA	TRBJ1-1	CASSPSGGLNTEAFF	TGTGCCAGCAGCCCTTCCGGGGGTCTGAACACTGAAGCTTTCTTT
TRBV5-1	TRBD2	NA	TRBJ2-3	CASRPRPGLAGDTQYF	TGCGCCAGCCGCCCCCGACCGGGACTAGCGGGAGATACGCAGTATTTT
TRBV30	TRBD1	NA	TRBJ1-1	CAWSALRDRGTEAFF	TGTGCCTGGAGTGCCTTACGGGACAGGGGAACTGAAGCTTTCTTT
TRBV6-1	TRBD2	NA	TRBJ2-1	CASSELGTRSQFF	TGTGCCAGCAGTGAATTGGGGACTAGAAGTCAGTTCTTC
TRBV11-2	NA	NA	TRBJ1-1	CASNILVGHEAFF	TGTGCCAGCAATATTTTGGTGGGACATGAAGCTTTCTTT
TRBV19	NA	NA	TRBJ2-7	CASSIGRAYEQYF	TGTGCCAGTAGTATAGGGCGGGCCTACGAGCAGTACTTC
TRBV6-5	NA	NA	TRBJ1-1	CASSFLAGTEAFF	TGTGCCAGCAGTTTCCTTGCGGGAACTGAAGCTTTCTTT
TRBV5-1	NA	NA	TRBJ1-4	CASSGTGTEKLFF	TGCGCCAGCTCGGGCACAGGGACGGAAAAACTGTTTTTT
TRBV27	NA	NA	TRBJ1-4	CASSWGGATNEKLFF	TGTGCCAGCAGTTGGGGGGGGGCAACTAATGAAAAACTGTTTTTT
TRBV19	TRBD1	few	TRBJ1-5	CASSVPQGAGGFQPQHF	TGTGCCAGTAGTGTTCCACAGGGGGCGGGCGGATTTCAGCCCCAGCATTTT
TRBV5-6	NA	once	TRBJ2-1	CASSQGSNNYNEQFF	TGTGCCAGCAGCCAGGGGTCGAACAACTACAATGAGCAGTTCTTC
TRBV7-3	TRBD1	few	TRBJ1-6	CASSSGQGANSPLHF	TGTGCCAGCAGCTCGGGACAGGGGGCAAATTCACCCCTCCACTTT
TRBV5-1	TRBD1	once	TRBJ1-5	CASQQGDNQPQHF	TGCGCCAGCCAACAGGGGGACAATCAGCCCCAGCATTTT
TRBV5-6	TRBD2	NA	TRBJ2-3	CASSLRQRGTSTDTQYF	TGTGCCAGCAGCTTGCGGCAGCGGGGAACTAGCACAGATACGCAGTATTTT
TRBV9	TRBD2	once	TRBJ2-1	CASSVGTSGTTDEQFF	TGTGCCAGCAGCGTAGGCACTAGCGGCACTACGGATGAGCAGTTCTTC
TRBV6-6	NA	NA	TRBJ1-1	CASSQTTVNTEAFF	TGTGCCAGCAGCCAAACGACAGTGAACACTGAAGCTTTCTTT
TRBV18	NA	NA	TRBJ2-7	CASSPLQDQWEQYF	TGTGCCAGCTCACCGCTACAGGACCAGTGGGAGCAGTACTTC
TRBV9	TRBD2	NA	TRBJ2-3	CASSHKTSGGPGTDTQYF	TGTGCCAGCAGCCACAAGACTAGCGGGGGGCCTGGCACAGATACGCAGTATTTT
TRBV2	TRBD1	NA	TRBJ1-1	CASSGGGTGGFMNTEAFF	TGTGCCAGCAGTGGGGGGGGGACAGGGGGCTTTATGAACACTGAAGCTTTCTTT
TRBV5-4	NA	NA	TRBJ1-3	CASSSPAQGRTGNTIYF	TGTGCCAGCAGCTCCCCGGCGCAGGGCAGAACTGGAAACACCATATATTTT
TRBV29-1	NA	NA	TRBJ2-7	CSVGGQAYEQYF	TGCAGCGTTGGAGGGCAGGCCTACGAGCAGTACTTC
TRBV2	NA	NA	TRBJ2-2	CASSDPSSAKGTGELFF	TGTGCCAGCAGTGATCCGTCTAGCGCCAAGGGCACCGGGGAGCTGTTTTTT
TRBV5-6	NA	NA	TRBJ1-2	CASSLALYGYTF	TGTGCCAGCAGCTTGGCACTCTATGGCTACACCTTC
TRBV6-6	NA	NA	TRBJ2-2	CASSYSPSGEELFF	TGTGCCAGCAGTTACTCGCCCTCAGGGGAGGAGCTGTTTTTT
TRBV4-1	TRBD1	NA	TRBJ1-1	CASSQGQGMNTEAFF	TGCGCCAGCAGCCAGGGACAGGGGATGAACACTGAAGCTTTCTTT
TRBV7-3	NA	NA	TRBJ2-2	CASSLNPRGNTGELFF	TGTGCCAGCAGCTTAAATCCCCGGGGAAACACCGGGGAGCTGTTTTTT
TRBV6-1	TRBD1	few	TRBJ1-2	CASSATGNYGYTF	TGTGCCAGCAGTGCGACAGGGAACTATGGCTACACCTTC
TRBV4-1	NA	NA	TRBJ2-5	CASSQGQEGVQETQYF	TGCGCCAGCAGCCAAGGGCAGGAAGGGGTTCAAGAGACCCAGTACTTC
TRBV6-4	NA	NA	TRBJ2-2	CASSAAGGELFF	TGTGCCAGCAGTGCTGCGGGAGGGGAGCTGTTTTTT
TRBV6-5	NA	NA	TRBJ1-1	CASSVQVFTEAFF	TGTGCCAGCAGTGTTCAGGTGTTCACTGAAGCTTTCTTT
TRBV7-3	TRBD1	many	TRBJ1-2	CASSVGQGYGYTF	TGTGCCAGCAGCGTCGGACAGGGGTATGGCTACACCTTC